This T cell receptor (beta chain) was retrieved from a study of PD-1 blockade in classical Hodgkin lymphoma. A note on this clone: Its antigen is as yet unknown.

CDR3 size: 14 residues. The germline V and J ends were trimmed by 0 bases and 7 bases, with 12 bases remaining between them. Germline CDR1 reads ENHRY; CDR2 reads SYGVKD. Time point of the sample: cycle 4 day 1 (C4D1), after around six weeks of nivolumab. Following autologous stem cell transplantation, relapse occurred in every patient, and exposure to brentuximab vedotin varied. Best responses included complete response and partial response; otherwise, the best response was progressive disease. TCRdb's copy holds only in-frame clones and misses some; the assay was immunoSEQ multiplex PCR. The sample shows about 24,000 clones, 65% to 80% of them seen only once. Study observations and caveats: Initiation of nivolumab under 1 year after ASCT led to exclusion of patients. CD4+ TCR diversity, unlike CD8+, rose significantly by C4D1.

V gene TRBV10-3 combines with J gene TRBJ1-2, with no clear D. This sequence was found in a human donor with classical Hodgkin lymphoma. The specimen comprised peripheral blood mononuclear cells (PBMCs), sampled before the fourth cycle of nivolumab. In DNA, the CDR3 is TGTGCCATCAGTGAGTCGCTATTGATGGGTGGCTACACCTTC. This encodes CAISESLLMGGYTF.